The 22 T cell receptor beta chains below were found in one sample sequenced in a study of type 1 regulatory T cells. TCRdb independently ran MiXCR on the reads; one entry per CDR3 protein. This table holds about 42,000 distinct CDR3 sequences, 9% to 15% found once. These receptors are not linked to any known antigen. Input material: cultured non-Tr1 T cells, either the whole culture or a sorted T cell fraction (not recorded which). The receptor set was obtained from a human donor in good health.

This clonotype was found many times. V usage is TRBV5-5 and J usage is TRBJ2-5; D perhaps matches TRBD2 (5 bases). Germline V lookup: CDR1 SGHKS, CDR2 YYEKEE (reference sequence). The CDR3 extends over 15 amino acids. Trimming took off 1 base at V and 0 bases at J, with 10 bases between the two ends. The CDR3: CASSLWGVYQETQYF. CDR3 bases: TGTGCCAGCAGCTTGTGGGGAGTCTACCAAGAGACCCAGTACTTC.

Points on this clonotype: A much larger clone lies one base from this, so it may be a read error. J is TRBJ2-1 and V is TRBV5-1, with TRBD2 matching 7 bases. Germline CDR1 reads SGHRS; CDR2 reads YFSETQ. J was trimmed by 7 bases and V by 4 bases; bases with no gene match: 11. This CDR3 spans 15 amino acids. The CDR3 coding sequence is TGCGCCAGCAGCATGGGACCTAGCGGTATGAATGAGCAGTTCTTC. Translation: CASSMGPSGMNEQFF.

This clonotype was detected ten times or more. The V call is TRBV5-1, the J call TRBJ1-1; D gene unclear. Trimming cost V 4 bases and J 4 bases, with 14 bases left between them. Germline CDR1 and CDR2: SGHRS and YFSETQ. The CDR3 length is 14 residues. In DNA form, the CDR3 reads TGCGCCAGCAGCCTGAGTCAAAAAGGCACTGAAGCTTTCTTT. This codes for CASSLSQKGTEAFF.

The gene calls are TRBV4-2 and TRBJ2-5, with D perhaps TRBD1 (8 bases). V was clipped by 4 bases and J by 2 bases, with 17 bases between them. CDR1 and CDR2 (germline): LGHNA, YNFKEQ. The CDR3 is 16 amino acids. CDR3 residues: CASSPGGTGWQETQYF. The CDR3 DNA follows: TGTGCCAGCAGCCCCGGGGGGACAGGCTGGCAAGAGACCCAGTACTTC.

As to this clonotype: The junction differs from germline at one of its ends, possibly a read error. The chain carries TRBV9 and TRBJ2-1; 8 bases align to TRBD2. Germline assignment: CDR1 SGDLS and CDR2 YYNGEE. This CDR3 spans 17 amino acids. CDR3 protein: CASSVGGSGMAYNEQFF. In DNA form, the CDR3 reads TGTGCCAGCAGCGTAGGGGGTAGCGGGATGGCCTACAATGAGCAGTTTTTC.

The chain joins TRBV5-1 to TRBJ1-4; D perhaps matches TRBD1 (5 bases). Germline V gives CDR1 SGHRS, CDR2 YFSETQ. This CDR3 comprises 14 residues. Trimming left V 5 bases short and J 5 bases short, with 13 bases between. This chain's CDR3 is CASSSSQGNEKLFF. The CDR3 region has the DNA TGCGCCAGCAGTTCATCGCAGGGCAATGAAAAACTGTTTTTT.

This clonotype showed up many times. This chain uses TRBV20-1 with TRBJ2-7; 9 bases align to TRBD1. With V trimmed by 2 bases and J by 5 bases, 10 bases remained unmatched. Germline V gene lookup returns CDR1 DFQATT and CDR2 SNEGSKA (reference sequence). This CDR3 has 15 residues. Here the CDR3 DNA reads TGCAGTGCTAGATTGATTCGGGACAGGGAAGACGAGCAGTACTTC. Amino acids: CSARLIRDREDEQYF.

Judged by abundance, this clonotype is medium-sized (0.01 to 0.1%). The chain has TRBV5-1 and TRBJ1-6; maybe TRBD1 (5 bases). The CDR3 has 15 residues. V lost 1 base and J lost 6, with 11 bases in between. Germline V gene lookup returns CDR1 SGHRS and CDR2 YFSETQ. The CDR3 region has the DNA TGCGCCAGCAGCTTGAGGGGTTTTGGTAATTCACCCCTCCACTTT. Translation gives CASSLRGFGNSPLHF.

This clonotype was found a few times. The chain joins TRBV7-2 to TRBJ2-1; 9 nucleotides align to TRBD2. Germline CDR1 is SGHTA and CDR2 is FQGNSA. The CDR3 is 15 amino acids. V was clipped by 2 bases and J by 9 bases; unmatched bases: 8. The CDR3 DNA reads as TGTGCCAGCAGCTTAAATCTAGCGGGAAGAAGTGAGCAGTTCTTC. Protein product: CASSLNLAGRSEQFF. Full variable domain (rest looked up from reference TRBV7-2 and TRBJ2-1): GAGVSQSPSNKVTEKGKDVELRCDPISGHTALYWYRQSLGQGLEFLIYFQGNSAPDKSGLPSDRFSAERTGGSVSTLTIQRTQQEDSAVYLCASSLNLAGRSEQFFGPGTRLTVL.

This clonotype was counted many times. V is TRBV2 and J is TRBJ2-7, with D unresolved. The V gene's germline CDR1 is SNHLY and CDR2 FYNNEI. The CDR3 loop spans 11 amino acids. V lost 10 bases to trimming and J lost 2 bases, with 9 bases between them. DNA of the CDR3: TGTGCCACCAGAAGAGCCTACGAGCAGTACTTC. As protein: CATRRAYEQYF.

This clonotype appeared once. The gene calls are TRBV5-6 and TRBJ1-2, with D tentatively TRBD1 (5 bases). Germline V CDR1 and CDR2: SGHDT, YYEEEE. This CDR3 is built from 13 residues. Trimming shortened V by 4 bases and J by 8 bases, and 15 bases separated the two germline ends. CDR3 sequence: CASSAGPTVGYTF. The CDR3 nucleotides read TGTGCCAGCAGCGCGGGACCTACTGTGGGCTACACCTTC.

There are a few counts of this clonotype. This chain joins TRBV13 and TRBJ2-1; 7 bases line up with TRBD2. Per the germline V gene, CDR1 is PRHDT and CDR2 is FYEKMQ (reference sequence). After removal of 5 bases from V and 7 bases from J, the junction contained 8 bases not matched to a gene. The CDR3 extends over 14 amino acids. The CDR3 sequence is CASSPRTRQNEQFF. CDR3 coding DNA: TGTGCCAGCAGCCCCCGGACTAGACAGAATGAGCAGTTCTTC.

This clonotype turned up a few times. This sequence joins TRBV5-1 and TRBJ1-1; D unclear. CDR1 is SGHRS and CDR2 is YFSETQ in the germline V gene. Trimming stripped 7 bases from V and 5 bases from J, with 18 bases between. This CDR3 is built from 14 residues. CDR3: CASGQGQGWTEAFF. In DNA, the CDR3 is TGCGCCAGCGGGCAAGGCCAAGGTTGGACTGAAGCTTTCTTT.

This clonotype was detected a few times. CDR3 region: CASSSNRVRAQHF. The CDR3 DNA reads as TGTGCCAGCAGTTCGAACAGGGTCAGGGCCCAGCATTTT. This chain connects TRBV6-6 to TRBJ1-5; D might be TRBD1 (6 bases). Deletions cut 4 bases from V and 11 bases from J, with 15 bases between. This CDR3 is 13 amino acids long. Germline V gene sequence: CDR1 MNHNY, CDR2 SVGAGI (reference sequence).

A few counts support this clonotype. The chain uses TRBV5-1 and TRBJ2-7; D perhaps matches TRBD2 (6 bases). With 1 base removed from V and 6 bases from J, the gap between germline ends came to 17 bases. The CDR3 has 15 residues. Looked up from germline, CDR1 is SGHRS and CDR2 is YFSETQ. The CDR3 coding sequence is TGCGCCAGCAGCTTGTCGGCAGGGACTTTCGGCGAGCAGTACTTC. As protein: CASSLSAGTFGEQYF.

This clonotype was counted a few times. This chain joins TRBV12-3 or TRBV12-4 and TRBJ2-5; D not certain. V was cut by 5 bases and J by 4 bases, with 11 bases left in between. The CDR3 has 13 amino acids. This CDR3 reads CASSKPVGETQYF. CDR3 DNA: TGTGCCAGCAGTAAGCCAGTAGGAGAGACCCAGTACTTC.

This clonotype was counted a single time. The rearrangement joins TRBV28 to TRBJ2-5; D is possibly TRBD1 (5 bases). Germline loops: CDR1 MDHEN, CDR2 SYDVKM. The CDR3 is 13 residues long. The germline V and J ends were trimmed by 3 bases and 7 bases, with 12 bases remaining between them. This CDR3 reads CASSLKGLGTQYF. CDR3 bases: TGTGCCAGCAGTTTGAAGGGGCTGGGGACCCAGTACTTC. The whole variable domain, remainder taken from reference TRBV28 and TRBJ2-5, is DVKVTQSSRYLVKRTGEKVFLECVQDMDHENMFWYRQDPGLGLRLIYFSYDVKMKEKGDIPEGYSVSREKKERFSLILESASTNQTSMYLCASSLKGLGTQYFGPGTRLLVL.

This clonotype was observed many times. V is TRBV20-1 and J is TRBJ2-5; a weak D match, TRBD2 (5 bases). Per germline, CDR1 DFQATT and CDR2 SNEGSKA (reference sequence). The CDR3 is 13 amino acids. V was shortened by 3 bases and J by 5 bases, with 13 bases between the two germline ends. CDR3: CSARASTGETQYF. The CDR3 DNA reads TGCAGTGCTAGGGCCTCAACGGGGGAGACCCAGTACTTC.

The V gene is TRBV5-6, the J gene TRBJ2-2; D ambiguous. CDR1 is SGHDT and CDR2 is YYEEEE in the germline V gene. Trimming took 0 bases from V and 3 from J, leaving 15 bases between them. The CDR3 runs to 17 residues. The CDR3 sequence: CASSLVKGIRDTGELFF. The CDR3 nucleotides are TGTGCCAGCAGCTTGGTTAAAGGGATTCGCGACACCGGGGAGCTGTTTTTT.

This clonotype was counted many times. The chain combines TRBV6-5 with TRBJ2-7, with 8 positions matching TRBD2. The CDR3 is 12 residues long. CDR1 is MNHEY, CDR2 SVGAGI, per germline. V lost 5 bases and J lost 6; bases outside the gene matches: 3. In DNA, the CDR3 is TGTGCCAGCAGTCATAGCGGGATCGAGCAGTACTTC. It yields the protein CASSHSGIEQYF.

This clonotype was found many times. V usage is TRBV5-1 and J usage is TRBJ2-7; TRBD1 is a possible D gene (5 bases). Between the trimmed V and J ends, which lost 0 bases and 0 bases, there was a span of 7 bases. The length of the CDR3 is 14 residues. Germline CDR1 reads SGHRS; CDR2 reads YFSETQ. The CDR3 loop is CASSLVDTSYEQYF. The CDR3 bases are TGCGCCAGCAGCTTGGTGGACACCTCCTACGAGCAGTACTTC.

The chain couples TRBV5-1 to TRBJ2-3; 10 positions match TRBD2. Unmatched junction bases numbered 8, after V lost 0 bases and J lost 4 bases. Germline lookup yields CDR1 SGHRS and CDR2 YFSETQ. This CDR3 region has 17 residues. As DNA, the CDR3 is TGCGCCAGCAGCTTGGTCGGAGCGGGAGGGTTGTCAGATACGCAGTATTTT. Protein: CASSLVGAGGLSDTQYF.